Given below is one TCR beta chain in context. The junction differs from germline at one of its ends, possibly a read error. No cell sorting was done before RNA was extracted from the tissue. The normal lung tissue was taken more than 3 cm from the tumor edge. TCRbeta libraries were built with three rounds of nested PCR, modified from ARM-PCR. TCRdb independently ran MiXCR on the multiplex PCR reads; one entry per CDR3 protein. The sample consists of roughly 49,000 distinct CDR3 sequences, 74% of them appearing once. CDR3 length equals 16 residues. Per germline, CDR1 SQVTM and CDR2 ANQGSEA. The data were taken from a study of tumor and adjacent non-tumor tissue in lung cancer.

The chain joins TRBV29-1 to TRBJ2-1; TRBD1 matches 9 bases. The end of the DNA fits TRBJ2-7 better, so the J call may be wrong. This clonotype was sampled from a woman aged 55-69 years with non-small cell lung cancer. Sample: distant non-tumor lung tissue. CDR3 coding DNA: TGCAGGGTTGAATTGGAGGTCACAGGGGGCTACAATGAGCAGTACTTC. This encodes CRVELEVTGGYNEQYF.